These 20 T cell receptor beta chains came from one sample sequenced in a study of cytomegalovirus exposure and HLA in healthy donors. 13 Jbeta primers and 60 Vbeta primers were used for the PCR. Some clones are missing from TCRdb's copy, which holds only in-frame ones; the method was immunoSEQ multiplex PCR. This table holds approximately 150,000 clones, just over 70% found once. The material sequenced was PBMCs. The receptor source for this set is a human donor in good health.

The chain links TRBV7-3 to TRBJ1-1; D might be TRBD1 (6 bases). Germline V gives CDR1 SGHTA, CDR2 FQGTGA. The CDR3 consists of 14 residues. Deletions cut 5 bases from V and 4 bases from J, with 14 bases between. CDR3 DNA: TGTGCCAGCAGCGTACAGGGTAAGGGCACTGAAGCTTTCTTT. Its protein is CASSVQGKGTEAFF.

This clone was seen more than once but under ten times. V usage is TRBV30 and J usage is TRBJ1-1, with D perhaps matching TRBD1 (5 bases). This CDR3 region has 12 residues. The V end lost 5 bases, the J end lost 7 bases, and 14 bases lay between the germline ends. Germline V gene lookup returns CDR1 GTSNPN and CDR2 SVGIG (reference sequence). The CDR3 DNA is TGTGCCTGGCGTCGGCAGGGAAGTGAAGCTTTCTTT. This gives the protein CAWRRQGSEAFF. Full variable domain (missing parts from reference TRBV30 and TRBJ1-1): SQTIHQWPATLVQPVGSPLSLECTVEGTSNPNLYWYRQAAGRGLQLLFYSVGIGQISSEVPQNLSASRPQDRQFILSSKKLLLSDSGFYLCAWRRQGSEAFFGQGTRLTVV.

This clone was picked up one time. The chain joins TRBV5-1 to TRBJ2-5; possibly TRBD2 for D (5 bases). Trimming stripped 4 bases from V and 1 base from J, with 8 bases between. This CDR3 has 13 residues. Germline CDR1 SGHRS, CDR2 YFSETQ. This CDR3 is CASSTGFQETQYF. CDR3 nucleotides: TGCGCCAGCAGCACGGGGTTCCAAGAGACCCAGTACTTC.

V gene TRBV30 combines with J gene TRBJ2-7; D is possibly TRBD2 (5 bases). Trimming cost V 4 bases and J 7 bases, with 14 bases left between them. Germline CDR1 is GTSNPN and CDR2 is SVGIG (reference sequence). The CDR3 spans 12 residues. In DNA, the CDR3 is TGTGCCTGGATTCGAGGACGGGAAGAGCAGTACTTC. As protein: CAWIRGREEQYF.

CDR3 coding DNA: TGCGCCAGCAGTCCCGCGGGACAGGGGCTTTACCTTGAAGCTTTCTTT. Its protein product is CASSPAGQGLYLEAFF. V usage is TRBV23-1 and J usage is TRBJ1-1; TRBD1 matches at 10 bases. TRBV23-1 has ORF status, its function being uncertain. V was clipped by 4 bases and J by 7 bases; unmatched bases: 12. The CDR3 length is 16 residues.

The chain joins TRBV6-5 to TRBJ2-7, with TRBD1 identical over 7 bases. Germline V lookup: CDR1 MNHEY, CDR2 SVGAGI. The CDR3 consists of 14 residues. With V trimmed by 5 bases and J by 1 base, 5 bases remained unmatched. CDR3 in amino acids: CASSTPTGSYEQYF. The CDR3 region has the DNA TGTGCCAGCAGTACCCCGACAGGGTCCTACGAGCAGTACTTC.

As for this clone: Because the CDR3's place on the DNA is in doubt, the DNA is left out and the CDR3 is given as listed by TCRdb. This chain uses TRBV4-1 with TRBJ1-4. The CDR3 is 17 amino acids long, termini counted. Germline V lookup: CDR1 MGHRA, CDR2 YSYEKL. The CDR3 loop is CASSPSGRGTTNEKLFF.

CDR3 residues: CASSLWQGSPNEQFF. The CDR3 DNA reads TGTGCCAGCAGCTTATGGCAGGGTAGCCCAAATGAGCAGTTCTTC. The chain links TRBV7-6 to TRBJ2-1; D may be TRBD1 (5 bases). Trimming removed 2 bases from V and 7 bases from J, with 15 bases in between. The CDR3 totals 15 residues. Germline CDR1 is SGHVS and CDR2 is FNYEAQ.

This clone was seen once. The rearrangement joins TRBV19 to TRBJ1-1; D is possibly TRBD1 (6 bases). Trimming pared 4 bases from V and 7 bases from J, leaving 10 bases between. The length of the CDR3 is 12 residues. The germline V gene encodes CDR1 LNHDA and CDR2 SQIVND (reference sequence). CDR3 in DNA: TGTGCCAGTAGTACAGGGGTGGGTGAAGCTTTCTTT. It translates to CASSTGVGEAFF.

V and J are TRBV27 and TRBJ2-2, with D uncertain. Germline CDR1 MNHEY, CDR2 SMNVEV (reference sequence). Trimming left V 3 bases short and J 1 base short, with 9 bases between. The CDR3 is made up of 15 amino acids. The CDR3 DNA follows: TGTGCCAGCAGTTTGTCCCCAGGGAACACCGGGGAGCTGTTTTTT. Its translation: CASSLSPGNTGELFF.

The V call is TRBV27, the J call TRBJ1-1; D is uncertain. The V end lost 2 bases, the J end lost 0 bases, and 4 bases lay between the germline ends. The CDR3 covers 13 residues. Germline V gives CDR1 MNHEY, CDR2 SMNVEV (reference sequence). Written as DNA, the CDR3 is TGTGCCAGCAGTTTAGCGCTGAACACTGAAGCTTTCTTT. Amino acid sequence: CASSLALNTEAFF.

The chain combines TRBV19 with TRBJ2-1, with TRBD1 matching 10 bases. Germline lookup yields CDR1 LNHDA and CDR2 SQIVND (reference sequence). Trimming cost V 6 bases and J 6 bases; bases outside gene matches: 11. The CDR3 has 16 residues. Here the CDR3 reads CASRTWVDRGRNEQFF. In DNA form, the CDR3 reads TGTGCCAGTAGGACCTGGGTAGACAGGGGGCGCAATGAGCAGTTCTTC.

This chain uses TRBV4-3 with TRBJ1-4, with 7 bases that match TRBD1. With 4 bases clipped from V and 8 bases from J, the junction kept 7 bases outside the gene matches. The CDR3 runs 14 residues. CDR1 and CDR2 (germline): LGHNA, YSLEER. This CDR3 is CASSLGGGSEKLFF. CDR3 coding DNA: TGCGCCAGCAGCCTTGGAGGGGGCTCGGAAAAACTGTTTTTT.

The chain employs TRBV19 and TRBJ2-1, with D possibly matching TRBD1 (7 bases). Germline V gene sequence: CDR1 LNHDA, CDR2 SQIVND (reference sequence). Trimming pared 1 base from V and 10 bases from J, leaving 11 bases between. The CDR3 runs to 13 residues. CDR3 residues: CASSIVGGQEQFF. The CDR3 region has the DNA TGTGCCAGTAGTATAGTCGGGGGACAGGAGCAGTTCTTC.

This sequence joins TRBV6-6 and TRBJ2-7, with D possibly TRBD1 on 6 matching bases. Germline loops: CDR1 MNHNY, CDR2 SVGAGI (reference sequence). Trimming took off 4 bases at V and 2 bases at J, with 12 bases between the two ends. The CDR3 runs to 14 residues. CDR3 protein: CASSSRDTTYEQYF. Written as DNA, the CDR3 is TGTGCCAGCAGTTCCCGGGACACCACCTACGAGCAGTACTTC.

The gene calls are TRBV25-1 and TRBJ1-1; TRBD1 might be the D (5 bases). CDR3 length: 13 residues. Trimming shortened V by 9 bases and J by 0 bases, and 11 bases separated the two germline ends. CDR1 is MGHDK, CDR2 SYGVNS, per germline. The CDR3 DNA follows: TGTGCCAGTGGGGGAGGGATGAACACTGAAGCTTTCTTT. This gives the protein CASGGGMNTEAFF.

The gene calls are TRBV4-1 and TRBJ1-2; perhaps TRBD1 as D (6 bases). Germline CDR1 reads MGHRA; CDR2 reads YSYEKL. Trimming left V 1 base short and J 1 base short, with 10 bases between. The CDR3 is 15 amino acids. CDR3 region: CASSQVTGSNYGYTF. The CDR3 nucleotides are TGCGCCAGCAGCCAAGTTACAGGGAGTAACTATGGCTACACCTTC.

The chain joins TRBV7-6 to TRBJ1-5; 9 bases align to TRBD1. There are 14 residues in the CDR3. CDR1 and CDR2 (germline): SGHVS, FNYEAQ. The ends lost 5 bases at V and 7 bases at J; junction bases unmatched: 6. CDR3 sequence: CASSIDRGGQPQHF. The CDR3 bases are TGTGCCAGCAGCATAGACAGGGGGGGCCAGCCCCAGCATTTT. The full variable domain, its missing parts supplied by reference TRBV7-6 and TRBJ1-5, is GAGVSQSPRYKVTKRGQDVALRCDPISGHVSLYWYRQALGQGPEFLTYFNYEAQQDKSGLPNDRFSAERPEGSISTLTIQRTEQRDSAMYRCASSIDRGGQPQHFGDGTRLSIL.

The CDR3 region has the DNA TGTGCCAGTAGTATAAGGGGGGGCCTCCACAATGAGCAGTTCTTC. Its translation is CASSIRGGLHNEQFF. The V call is TRBV19, the J call TRBJ2-1; D is perhaps TRBD2 (7 bases). Trimming removed 2 bases at V and 5 bases at J, with 13 bases between. The CDR3 is 15 residues long. Germline V gene lookup returns CDR1 LNHDA and CDR2 SQIVND (reference sequence). Supplemented by reference TRBV19 and TRBJ2-1, the full variable domain reads DGGITQSPKYLFRKEGQNVTLSCEQNLNHDAMYWYRQDPGQGLRLIYYSQIVNDFQKGDIAEGYSVSREKKESFPLTVTSAQKNPTAFYLCASSIRGGLHNEQFFGPGTRLTVL.

This chain connects TRBV14 to TRBJ1-1; D unclear. Germline CDR1 is SGHDN and CDR2 is FVKESK. V lost 4 bases, J lost 4 bases, and 10 bases lay in between. CDR3 length: 13 amino acids. The CDR3 loop is CASSLTAGTEAFF. Written as DNA, the CDR3 is TGTGCCAGCAGCCTCACGGCGGGCACTGAAGCTTTCTTT.